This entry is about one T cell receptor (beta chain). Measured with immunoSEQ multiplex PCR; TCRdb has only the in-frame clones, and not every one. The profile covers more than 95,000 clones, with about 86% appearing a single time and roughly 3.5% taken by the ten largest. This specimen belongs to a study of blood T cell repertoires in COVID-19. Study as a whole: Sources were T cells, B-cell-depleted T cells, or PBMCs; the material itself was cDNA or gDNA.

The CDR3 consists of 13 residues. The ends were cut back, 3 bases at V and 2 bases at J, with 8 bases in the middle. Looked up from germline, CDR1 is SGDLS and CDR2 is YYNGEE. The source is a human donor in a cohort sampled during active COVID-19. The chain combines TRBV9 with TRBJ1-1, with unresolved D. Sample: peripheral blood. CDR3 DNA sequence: TGTGCCAGCAGCGGTCTAGATAACACTGAAGCTTTCTTT. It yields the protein CASSGLDNTEAFF.